This T cell receptor beta chain originates from a study of neurological immune-mediated disorders. This sample's time point: longitudinal time-point 3. Unsorted libraries were prepared from 2 million PBMCs that had been stored at -80 C. With 10-nucleotide random UMIs, 5'RACE was used to make the cDNA. Per sequencing run, 15-18 subjects together gave over 170 million TCR-beta sequences. TCRdb reprocessed the 5' RACE reads with MiXCR, giving one entry per CDR3 protein. Of 85,000 to 110,000 distinct CDR3 sequences listed, more than 10% were seen once; the top ten hold approximately 3.4%. This clonotype has at least ten counts. CDR1 and CDR2 from the germline V gene are SGDLS and YYNGEE. Trimming left V 0 bases short and J 4 bases short, with 14 bases between. The CDR3 consists of 15 residues.

The sequence was collected from a female donor with HTLV-1-associated myelopathy (HAM/TSP). This sequence joins TRBV9 and TRBJ2-7; TRBD1 is a possible D gene (5 bases). The sequenced sample consisted of PBMCs. The CDR3 loop is CASSVDPGNRYEQYF. The CDR3 DNA reads as TGTGCCAGCAGCGTAGATCCAGGGAATAGGTACGAGCAGTACTTC.